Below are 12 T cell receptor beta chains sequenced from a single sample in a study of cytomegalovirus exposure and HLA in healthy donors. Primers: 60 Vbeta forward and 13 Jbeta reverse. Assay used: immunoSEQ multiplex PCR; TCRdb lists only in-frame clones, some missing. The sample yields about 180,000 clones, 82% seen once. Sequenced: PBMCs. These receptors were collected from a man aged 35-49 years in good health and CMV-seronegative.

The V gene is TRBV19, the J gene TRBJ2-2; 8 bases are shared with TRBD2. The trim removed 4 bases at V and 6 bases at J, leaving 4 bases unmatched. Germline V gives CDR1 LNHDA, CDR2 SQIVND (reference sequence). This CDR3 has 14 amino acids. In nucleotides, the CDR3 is TGTGCCAGTAGTACCGGACTAGCCTCCGGGGAGCTGTTTTTT. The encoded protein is CASSTGLASGELFF.

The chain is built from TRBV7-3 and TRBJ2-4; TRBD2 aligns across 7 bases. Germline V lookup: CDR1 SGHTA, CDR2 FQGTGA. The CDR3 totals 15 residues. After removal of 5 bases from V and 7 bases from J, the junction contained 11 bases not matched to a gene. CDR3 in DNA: TGTGCCAGCAGCGCGGCTAGCGGATCGGGGAACATTCAGTACTTC. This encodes CASSAASGSGNIQYF.

The CDR3, as DNA: TGTGCCAGCAGTTACTCGACAGGGGCTGCCTACGAGCAGTACTTC. It yields the protein CASSYSTGAAYEQYF. The gene calls are TRBV6-5 and TRBJ2-7; 8 bases are shared with TRBD1. The V and J ends lost 0 bases and 2 bases, in that order; junction bases with no gene match: 3. The CDR3 is 15 residues long. Per the germline V gene, CDR1 is MNHEY and CDR2 is SVGAGI.

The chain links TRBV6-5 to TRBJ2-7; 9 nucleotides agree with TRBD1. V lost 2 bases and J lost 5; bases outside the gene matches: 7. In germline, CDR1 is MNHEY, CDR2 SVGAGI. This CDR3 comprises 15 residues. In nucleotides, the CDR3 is TGTGCCAGCAGTTACGGCCCACAGGGGGCGAACGAGCAGTACTTC. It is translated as CASSYGPQGANEQYF.

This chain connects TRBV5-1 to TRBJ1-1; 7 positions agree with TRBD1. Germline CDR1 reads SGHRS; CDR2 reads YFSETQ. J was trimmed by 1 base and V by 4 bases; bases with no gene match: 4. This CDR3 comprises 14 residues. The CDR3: CASSGGTENTEAFF. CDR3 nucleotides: TGCGCCAGCAGCGGCGGGACAGAGAACACTGAAGCTTTCTTT.

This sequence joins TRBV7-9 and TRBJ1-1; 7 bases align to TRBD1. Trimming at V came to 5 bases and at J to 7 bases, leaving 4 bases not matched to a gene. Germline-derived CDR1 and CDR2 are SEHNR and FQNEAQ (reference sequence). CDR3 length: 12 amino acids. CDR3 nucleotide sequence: TGTGCCAGCAGCCAACAGGGGTATGAAGCTTTCTTT. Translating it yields CASSQQGYEAFF.

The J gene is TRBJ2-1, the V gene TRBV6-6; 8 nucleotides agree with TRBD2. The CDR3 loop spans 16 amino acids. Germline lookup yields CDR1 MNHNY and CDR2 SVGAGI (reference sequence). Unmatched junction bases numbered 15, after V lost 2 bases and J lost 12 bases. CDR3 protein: CASSYGAGGPVWVQFF. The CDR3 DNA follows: TGTGCCAGCAGTTACGGGGCGGGGGGACCAGTATGGGTGCAGTTCTTC.

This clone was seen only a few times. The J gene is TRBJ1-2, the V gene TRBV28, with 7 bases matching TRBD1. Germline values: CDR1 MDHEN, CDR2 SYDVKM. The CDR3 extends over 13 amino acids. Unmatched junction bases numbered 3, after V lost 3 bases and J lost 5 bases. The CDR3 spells CASSLAGGYGYTF. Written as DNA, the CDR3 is TGTGCCAGCAGTTTGGCAGGGGGGTATGGCTACACCTTC.

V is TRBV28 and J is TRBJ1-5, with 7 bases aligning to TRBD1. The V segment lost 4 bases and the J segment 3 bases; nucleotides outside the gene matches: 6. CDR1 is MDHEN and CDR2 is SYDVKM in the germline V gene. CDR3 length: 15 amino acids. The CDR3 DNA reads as TGTGCCAGCAGTTCCGGGACAGCCCTCAATCAGCCCCAGCATTTT. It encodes CASSSGTALNQPQHF.

CDR3 nucleotide sequence: TGTGCCAGCAGCGTAGCGGTCCTTCCCCCGAACATTCAGTACTTC. Encoded protein: CASSVAVLPPNIQYF. V and J are TRBV9 and TRBJ2-4, with D unclear. Germline-derived CDR1 and CDR2 are SGDLS and YYNGEE. The germline V and J ends were trimmed by 0 bases and 7 bases, with 14 bases remaining between them. The CDR3 has 15 amino acids.

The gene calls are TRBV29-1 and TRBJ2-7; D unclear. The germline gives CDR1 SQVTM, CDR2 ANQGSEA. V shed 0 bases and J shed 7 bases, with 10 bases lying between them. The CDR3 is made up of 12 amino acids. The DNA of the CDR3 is TGCAGCGTTGAAGAACGCAGTACGGAGCAGTACTTC. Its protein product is CSVEERSTEQYF.

CDR3 loop: CASSFNRGTGELFF. CDR3 nucleotide sequence: TGTGCCAGCAGCTTTAACAGGGGCACCGGGGAGCTGTTTTTT. The gene calls are TRBV7-2 and TRBJ2-2, with 7 nucleotides matching TRBD1. Germline values: CDR1 SGHTA, CDR2 FQGNSA. CDR3 length: 14 amino acids. Germline trimming cut 3 bases from V and 4 bases from J; bases unmatched to any gene: 2.